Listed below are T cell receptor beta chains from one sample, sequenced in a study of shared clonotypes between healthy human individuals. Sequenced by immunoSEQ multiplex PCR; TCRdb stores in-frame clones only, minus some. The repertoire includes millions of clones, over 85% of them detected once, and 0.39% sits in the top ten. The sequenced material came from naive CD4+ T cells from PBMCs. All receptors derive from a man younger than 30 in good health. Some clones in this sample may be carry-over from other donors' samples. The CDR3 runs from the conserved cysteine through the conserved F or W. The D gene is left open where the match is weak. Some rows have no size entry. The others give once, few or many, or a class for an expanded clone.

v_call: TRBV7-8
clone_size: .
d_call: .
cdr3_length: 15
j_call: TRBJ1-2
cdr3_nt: TGTGCCAGCAGCTTAGAAGGTCAGGGCAACTATGGCTACACCTTC
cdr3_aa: CASSLEGQGNYGYTF

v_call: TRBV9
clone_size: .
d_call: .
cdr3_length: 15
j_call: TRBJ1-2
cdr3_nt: TGTGCCAGCAGCGTAGAGCAAGACCTTCTCTATGGCTACACCTTC
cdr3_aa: CASSVEQDLLYGYTF

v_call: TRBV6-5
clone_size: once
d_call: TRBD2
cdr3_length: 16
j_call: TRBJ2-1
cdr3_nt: TGTGCCAGCAGTTACTCCTGGGAGGGCTCCTACAATGAGCAGTTCTTC
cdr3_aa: CASSYSWEGSYNEQFF

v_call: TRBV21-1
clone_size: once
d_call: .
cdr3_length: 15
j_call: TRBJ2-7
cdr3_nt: TGTGCCAGCAGCACTACTAGCGGGACCCACTACGAGCAGTACTTC
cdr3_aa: CASSTTSGTHYEQYF

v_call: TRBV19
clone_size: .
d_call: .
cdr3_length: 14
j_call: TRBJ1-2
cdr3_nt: TGTGCCAGTAGTACCCTCGGGATAGACTATGGCTACACCTTC
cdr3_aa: CASSTLGIDYGYTF

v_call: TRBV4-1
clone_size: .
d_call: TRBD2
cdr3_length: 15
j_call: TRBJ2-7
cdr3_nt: TGCGCCAGCAGCCAACGGGCGGGAGGAACCTACGAGCAGTACTTC
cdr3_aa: CASSQRAGGTYEQYF

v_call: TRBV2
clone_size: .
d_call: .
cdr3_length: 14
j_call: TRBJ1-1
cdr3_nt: TGTGCCAGCAGTGAACTCATTGGGAACACTGAAGCTTTCTTT
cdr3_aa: CASSELIGNTEAFF

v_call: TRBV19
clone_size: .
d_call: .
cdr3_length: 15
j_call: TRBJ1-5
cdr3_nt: TGTGCCAGTAGTAGGACGGGCCCGGGGGATCAGCCCCAGCATTTT
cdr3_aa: CASSRTGPGDQPQHF

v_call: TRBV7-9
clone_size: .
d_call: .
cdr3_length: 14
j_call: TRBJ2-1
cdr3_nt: TGTGCCAGCAGCTCGGCGGGCGGACACAATGAGCAGTTCTTC
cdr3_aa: CASSSAGGHNEQFF

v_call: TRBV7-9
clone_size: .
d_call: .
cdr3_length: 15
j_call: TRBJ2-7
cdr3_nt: TGTGCCAGCAGCTCCCGGGACACCCAACGCCACGAGCAGTACTTC
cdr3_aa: CASSSRDTQRHEQYF